The 5 T cell receptor beta chains presented below share a single source sample, sequenced in a study of blood T cell repertoires in COVID-19 (TCRdb year 2020). The library relied on the immunoSEQ multiplex PCR assay. This immuneACCESS table, as held by TCRdb, lists in-frame sequences with V and J called but not all clones. Of the missing ones, under half trace to an unresolved V gene in checked studies; the others have no known cause. This sample gives about 220,000 clones in total; approximately 81% of them show up just once. The leading ten clones occupy about 3.8% of the sample. What was sequenced was peripheral blood. These receptors originate from an elderly woman with acute or convalescent COVID-19.

This CDR3 reads CASSPPLSGRSGNTIYF. CDR3 DNA: TGTGCCAGCAGCCCCCCTTTGTCAGGCCGCTCTGGAAACACCATATATTTT. V usage is TRBV3-1 (or the pseudogene TRBV3-2) and J usage is TRBJ1-3, with D uncertain. V lost 4 bases to trimming and J lost 0 bases, with 16 bases between them. The CDR3 loop spans 17 amino acids. CDR1 is LGHDT, CDR2 YNNKEL, per germline (reference sequence).

This rearrangement joins TRBV7-9 to TRBJ1-2, with D unclear. V shed 0 bases and J shed 8 bases, with 22 bases lying between them. CDR3 length: 17 amino acids. Looked up from germline, CDR1 is SEHNR and CDR2 is FQNEAQ (reference sequence). The DNA of the CDR3 is TGTGCCAGCAGCTTAGCCACCCCCGGGTCCTCCCCCGGAGGCTACACCTTC. Protein: CASSLATPGSSPGGYTF.

The rearrangement links TRBV28 to TRBJ1-2; D is possibly TRBD1 (6 bases). The CDR3 totals 14 residues. Germline V gene sequence: CDR1 MDHEN, CDR2 SYDVKM. The V end was cut by 5 bases, the J end by 4 bases, with 14 bases between. CDR3 in amino acids: CASSISRGGYGYTF. In DNA form, the CDR3 reads TGTGCCAGCAGTATATCCCGAGGGGGCTATGGCTACACCTTC.

V gene TRBV7-2 combines with J gene TRBJ2-2, with 8 bases matching TRBD1. Trimming cost V 4 bases and J 4 bases; bases outside gene matches: 14. The CDR3 sequence is 18 residues long. Germline V gives CDR1 SGHTA, CDR2 FQGNSA. The CDR3 coding sequence is TGTGCCAGCAGCTGGTTTTCCGCCGGACAGGGACCCACCGGGGAGCTGTTTTTT. This gives the protein CASSWFSAGQGPTGELFF.

The chain employs TRBV23-1 and TRBJ1-4; no clear D gene. TRBV23-1 falls under the ORF class, with uncertain function. Trimming stripped 3 bases from V and 4 bases from J, with 18 bases between. This CDR3 is built from 17 residues. CDR3 sequence reads: CASSQVGRRDGNEKLFF. The CDR3 nucleotides read TGCGCCAGCAGTCAGGTGGGGAGGAGGGATGGTAATGAAAAACTGTTTTTT.